These T cell receptor beta chains were read from a single sample in a study of T cell changes during pregnancy in multiple sclerosis. Measured with immunoSEQ multiplex PCR; TCRdb has only the in-frame clones, and not every one. The repertoire holds roughly 30,000 clones, with about nine tenths as singletons. Sample: CD8+ T cells from peripheral blood mononuclear cells, taken after pregnancy. The receptors were sampled from a female donor with multiple sclerosis, enrolled in a pregnancy study. Each CDR3 is given with its conserved first and last residue. Each record gives: CDR3 DNA, CDR3 protein, V gene, D gene, J gene. D genes are given only for firm matches.

TGTGCCAGCAGTTTACTCCGGGGTAACTATGGCTACACCTTC | CASSLLRGNYGYTF | TRBV6-6 | - | TRBJ1-2
TGTGCCAGCAGCCGGCGGGGACTAGCGGGAGAGCAGTACTTC | CASSRRGLAGEQYF | TRBV5-4 | TRBD2 | TRBJ2-7
TGTGCCAGTAGTATCGACGGGGTCTCTAGCTACATGTCGAACACTGAAGCTTTCTTT | CASSIDGVSSYMSNTEAFF | TRBV19 | - | TRBJ1-1
TGTGCCAGCAGCTTACTAGCGGGCTCCTCCGTCCACGAGCAGTACTTC | CASSLLAGSSVHEQYF | TRBV7-9 | TRBD2 | TRBJ2-7
TGTGCCAGCAGTCCCTCGCTAGCGGGATACACCTACGAGCAGTACTTC | CASSPSLAGYTYEQYF | TRBV28 | TRBD2 | TRBJ2-7
TGTGCCAGCAGTGAAACAGCTAGCGGGAGTTACGAGCAGTACTTC | CASSETASGSYEQYF | TRBV6-1 | TRBD2 | TRBJ2-7
TGTGCCAGCAGCTTAACGGGGACAAACAATGAGCAGTTCTTC | CASSLTGTNNEQFF | TRBV11-2 | - | TRBJ2-1
TGTGCCAGCAGGCCGTCGGGGGGGGATACGCAGTATTTT | CASRPSGGDTQYF | TRBV9 | TRBD2 | TRBJ2-3
TGTGCCAGCAGCCCCGGGACATACCCCGCCGAGCAGTACTTC | CASSPGTYPAEQYF | TRBV13 | - | TRBJ2-7
TGCGCCAGCAGCTTGGATCCTAGCGGGGCCGGGGGAAACATTCAGTACTTC | CASSLDPSGAGGNIQYF | TRBV5-1 | TRBD2 | TRBJ2-4